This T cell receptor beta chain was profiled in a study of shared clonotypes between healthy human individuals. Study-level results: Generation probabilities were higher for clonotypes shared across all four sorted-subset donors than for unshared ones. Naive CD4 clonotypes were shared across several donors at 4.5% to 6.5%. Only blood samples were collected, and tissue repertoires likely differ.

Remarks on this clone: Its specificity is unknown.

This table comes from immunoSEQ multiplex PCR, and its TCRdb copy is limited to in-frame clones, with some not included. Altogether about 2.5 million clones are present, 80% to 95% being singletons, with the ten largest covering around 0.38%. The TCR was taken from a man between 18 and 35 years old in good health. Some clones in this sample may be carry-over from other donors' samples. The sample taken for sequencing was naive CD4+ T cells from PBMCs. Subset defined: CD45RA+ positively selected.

CDR3 in DNA: TGTGCCAGCAGTTTGCGGACAGGTTCGGCTGGAAACACCATATATTTT. It codes for CASSLRTGSAGNTIYF. This chain links TRBV28 with TRBJ1-3; TRBD1 matches 7 bases. CDR1 is MDHEN and CDR2 is SYDVKM in the germline V gene. CDR3 length: 16 amino acids. V lost 3 bases and J lost 2; bases outside the gene matches: 7. Looking up the rest from reference TRBV28 and TRBJ1-3 gives the full variable domain: DVKVTQSSRYLVKRTGEKVFLECVQDMDHENMFWYRQDPGLGLRLIYFSYDVKMKEKGDIPEGYSVSREKKERFSLILESASTNQTSMYLCASSLRTGSAGNTIYFGEGSWLTVV.